Below, 4 T cell receptor beta chains from the same sample are listed, as sequenced in a study of beta chain features in type 1 diabetes. Every isolated RNA sample was fully reverse transcribed, so sequencing captured expressed TCRB transcripts. Libraries were prepared by immunoSEQ multiplex PCR; TCRdb keeps only in-frame clonotypes and omits some of them. The data contain about 450,000 clones, 9.5% to 12% of them singletons. Sequenced: naive CD4+ T cells from blood. The source is a woman in her late teens or twenties in good health.

In its sample, this clone was seen a few times. The rearrangement uses TRBV4-3 and TRBJ1-2; D gene uncertain. This CDR3 comprises 14 residues. V was clipped by 0 bases and J by 4 bases, with 9 bases between them. Germline assignment: CDR1 LGHNA and CDR2 YSLEER. The CDR3 nucleotides read TGCGCCAGCAGCCAAGAACGGGGTTCCTATGGCTACACCTTC. It is translated as CASSQERGSYGYTF.

The CDR3 DNA follows: TGTGCCAGCCTTCACGAGGGAGGCAACACCGGGGAGCTGTTTTTT. It codes for CASLHEGGNTGELFF. The chain combines TRBV2 with TRBJ2-2, with D possibly TRBD2 on 6 matching bases. Germline assignment: CDR1 SNHLY and CDR2 FYNNEI. This CDR3 contains 15 residues. Trimming took off 8 bases at V and 2 bases at J, with 15 bases between the two ends.

This clone was seen more than once but under ten times. This sequence joins TRBV14 and TRBJ1-4; D ambiguous. Trimming removed 2 bases from V and 3 bases from J, with 13 bases in between. The V gene's germline CDR1 is SGHDN and CDR2 FVKESK. The CDR3 covers 16 residues. As DNA, the CDR3 is TGTGCCAGCAGCCAAAGATTGTCACTGGCTAATGAAAAACTGTTTTTT. Translating it yields CASSQRLSLANEKLFF.

This clone was counted only a few times. The chain combines TRBV7-9 with TRBJ1-2; a possible D gene is TRBD1 (6 bases). Germline V lookup: CDR1 SEHNR, CDR2 FQNEAQ (reference sequence). V was cut by 0 bases and J by 7 bases, with 9 bases left in between. The CDR3 length is 13 residues. The CDR3 sequence: CASSLAQGSGYTF. Here the CDR3 DNA reads TGTGCCAGCAGCTTAGCCCAGGGGAGTGGCTACACCTTC.